This TCR beta chain emerged from a study of blood T cells in healthy people across ages. This clonotype was seen a few times. Antigen unknown. General study findings and limits: Roughly linear age-related decline in beta diversity appeared, significant by age around 36.

The CDR3 spans 16 residues. Trimming stripped 5 bases from V and 0 bases from J, with 15 bases between. The V gene's germline CDR1 is SGHVS and CDR2 FQNEAQ. Next came a second PCR, run for about 7 to 12 cycles, which used a sample-barcoded 5' primer along with a J-beta primer mix. A template-switch adaptor that had 12 random nucleotides put a tag on each cDNA molecule. TCRdb independently ran MiXCR on the 5' RACE reads; one entry per CDR3 protein. The table shows around 1.5 million distinct CDR3 sequences, with about 32% occurring only once. Sequenced: blood. The V and J genes are TRBV7-8 and TRBJ2-3, with D perhaps TRBD2 (6 bases). This sequence was found in a woman aged 25 to 39 in good health. CDR3 nucleotides: TGTGCCAGCAGCCGGGGGACCCTGACTAGCACAGATACGCAGTATTTT. This sequence encodes CASSRGTLTSTDTQYF.